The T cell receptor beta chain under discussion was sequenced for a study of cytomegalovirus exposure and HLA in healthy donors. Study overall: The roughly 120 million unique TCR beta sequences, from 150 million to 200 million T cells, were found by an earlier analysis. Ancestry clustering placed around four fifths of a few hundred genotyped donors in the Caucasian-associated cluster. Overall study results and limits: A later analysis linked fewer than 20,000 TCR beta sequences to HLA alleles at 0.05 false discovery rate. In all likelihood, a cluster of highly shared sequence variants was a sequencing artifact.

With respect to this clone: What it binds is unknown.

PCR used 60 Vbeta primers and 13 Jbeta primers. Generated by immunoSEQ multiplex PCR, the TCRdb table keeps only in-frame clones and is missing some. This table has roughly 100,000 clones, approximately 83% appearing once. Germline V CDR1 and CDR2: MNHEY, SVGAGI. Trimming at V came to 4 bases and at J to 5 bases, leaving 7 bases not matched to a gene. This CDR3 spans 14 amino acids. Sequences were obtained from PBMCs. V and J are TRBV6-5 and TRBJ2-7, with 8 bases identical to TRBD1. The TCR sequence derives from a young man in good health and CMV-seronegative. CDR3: CASSSGQGAHEQYF. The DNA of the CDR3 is TGTGCCAGCAGTTCGGGGCAGGGGGCCCACGAGCAGTACTTC.